A selection of T cell receptor beta chains follows, all from one sample in a study of vaccination and CD4 T cells after COVID-19. TCRdb fed the PCR reads into MiXCR, producing one record per CDR3 protein. The table lists about 11,000 distinct CDR3 sequences, about 30% of them singletons. Their specific antigens are unknown. Sequences were obtained from CD4+ T cells from blood, cultured in vitro. These receptors all come from a human donor in good health. Both conserved end residues are part of each CDR3. The order of the fields is clone size, V gene, D gene, J gene, CDR3 DNA, CDR3 protein. A D gene is named only where the DNA matches it firmly. The size entry is marked missing in some rows and otherwise reads once, few, many or a size class.

once	TRBV12-3/TRBV12-4	TRBD2	TRBJ2-5	TGTGCCAGCAGCCCCCCCATTCAGCGGGAGCGGCAAGAGACCCAGTACTTC	CASSPPIQRERQETQYF
.	TRBV4-2	.	TRBJ2-7	TGTGCCAGCAGCCAAGTGAAAGCGTACGAGCAGTACTTC	CASSQVKAYEQYF
few	TRBV12-3/TRBV12-4	.	TRBJ1-5	TGTGCCAGCAGTTTAGCGGACGGAAACAATCAGCCCCAGCATTTT	CASSLADGNNQPQHF
.	TRBV5-5	.	TRBJ2-1	TGTGCCAGCACCCTCGTTAGCTCCTACAATGAGCAGTTCTTC	CASTLVSSYNEQFF
.	TRBV2	TRBD2	TRBJ2-5	TGTGCCAGCTGGCTAGCGGCACGGGAGACCCAGTACTTC	CASWLAARETQYF
.	TRBV19	TRBD1	TRBJ1-2	TGTGCCAGTAGTATTGGGACAGACTATGGCTACACCTTC	CASSIGTDYGYTF
.	TRBV7-2	TRBD2	TRBJ2-3	TGTGCCATCTCCGGGACTAGCGGGACAGATACGCAGTATTTT	CAISGTSGTDTQYF
.	TRBV19	.	TRBJ2-7	TGTGCCAGTAGTATAGACCTCGCGAGGAGGGAATCCTACGAGCAGTACTTC	CASSIDLARRESYEQYF
.	TRBV6-4	TRBD2	TRBJ2-3	TGTGCCAGCAGTGCACAGACTAGCGGGGAGATCGATACGCAGTATTTT	CASSAQTSGEIDTQYF
.	TRBV4-3	.	TRBJ2-2	TGCGCCAGCAGTGGAGGGGCTCACACCGGGGAGCTGTTTTTT	CASSGGAHTGELFF
.	TRBV10-1	.	TRBJ2-7	TGCGCCAGCAGTAAAGTCTGGGGGACCAAGGCCTACGAGCAGTACTTC	CASSKVWGTKAYEQYF
few	TRBV2	.	TRBJ2-1	TGTGCCAGCAGTGTCCAACAAGGGACGCAGTTCTTC	CASSVQQGTQFF
few	TRBV24-1	.	TRBJ2-3	TGTGCCACCAGTGATTTTGAGTGGGAGTGCTACACAGATACGCAGTATTTT	CATSDFEWECYTDTQYF
few	TRBV7-9	.	TRBJ1-1	TGTGCCGGGGATGACAGGCCGGACACTGAAGCTTTCTTT	CAGDDRPDTEAFF
.	TRBV1	.	TRBJ1-5	TGCACCAGCAGCCAAGTAGCCGGGGAAGTTAGTCAGCCCCAGCATTTT	CTSSQVAGEVSQPQHF
.	TRBV5-5	.	TRBJ1-2	TGTGCCAGCAGCCTTTGGGTGAGGGCTTATGGCTACACCTTC	CASSLWVRAYGYTF
few	TRBV28	TRBD2	TRBJ2-5	TGTGCCAGCAGTTACTCTCCGCGGACTAGCGACCCGACCCAGTACTTC	CASSYSPRTSDPTQYF
.	TRBV19	.	TRBJ2-1	TGTGCCAGTAGTATAAGGAATGAGCAGTTCTTC	CASSIRNEQFF
.	TRBV7-9	.	TRBJ2-5	TGTGCCAGCAGCTTAGACCAAGAGACCCAGTACTTC	CASSLDQETQYF
once	TRBV4-2	TRBD2	TRBJ2-3	TGTGCCAGCAGCCAAGTCGTTAGCGGGAGGAGCACAGATACGCAGTATTTT	CASSQVVSGRSTDTQYF
few	TRBV7-3	.	TRBJ2-3	TGTGCCAGCAGCTTAATGCAGGGTGTAGGCACAGATACGCAGTATTTT	CASSLMQGVGTDTQYF
.	TRBV6-4	TRBD2	TRBJ2-1	TGTGCCAGCATTGAAGTTCCGGGGGAGGGCTCCTACAATGAGCAGTTCTTC	CASIEVPGEGSYNEQFF
medium-sized	TRBV6-1	TRBD1	TRBJ1-1	TGTGCCAGCAGTCCCGACAGGGGGGGAACTGAAGCTTTCTTT	CASSPDRGGTEAFF
.	TRBV7-2	TRBD1	TRBJ1-2	TGTGCCAGCAGCTTTACAGGGGATAACTATGGCTACACCTTC	CASSFTGDNYGYTF
.	TRBV20-1	TRBD2	TRBJ2-7	TGCAGTGCTGTGGGACTAGCGGGAGGGCCCATCGAGCAGTACTTC	CSAVGLAGGPIEQYF
.	TRBV30	TRBD2	TRBJ2-6	TGTGCCTGGAGCATGGGAGGGCCTGGGGCCAACGTCCTGACTTTC	CAWSMGGPGANVLTF
few	TRBV6-2/TRBV6-3	.	TRBJ1-5	TGTGCCAGCAGTGACCCATATAGCAATCAGCCCCAGCATTTT	CASSDPYSNQPQHF
.	TRBV28	.	TRBJ2-3	TGTGCCAGCAAGGGAGGAGGGGTATTACCAGATACGCAGTATTTT	CASKGGGVLPDTQYF
medium-sized	TRBV20-1	.	TRBJ1-2	TGCAGTGCTCCGGACCAAAACTATGGCTACACCTTC	CSAPDQNYGYTF
few	TRBV6-2/TRBV6-3	.	TRBJ2-5	TGTGCCAGCAGTTACAGGTTGGCAGGGGAAGAGACCCAGTACTTC	CASSYRLAGEETQYF
few	TRBV7-2	TRBD2	TRBJ2-3	TGTGCCAGCAGCCCAAGGACTAGCCCAGATACGCAGTATTTT	CASSPRTSPDTQYF
.	TRBV21-1	.	TRBJ1-2	TGTGCCAGCAGCACGCAATTAGAGGGGGAATATGGCTACACCTTC	CASSTQLEGEYGYTF
.	TRBV7-3	.	TRBJ2-2	TGTGCCAGCAGCTTAGCTGCCACCGGGGAGCTGTTTTTT	CASSLAATGELFF
few	TRBV7-6	.	TRBJ1-5	TGTGCCAGCAGTGAAATTTATAGCAATCAGCCCCAGCATTTT	CASSEIYSNQPQHF
.	TRBV2	.	TRBJ2-1	TGTGCCAGCATGGTTACGGATGAGCAGTTCTTC	CASMVTDEQFF
.	TRBV21-1	.	TRBJ2-1	TGTGCCAGCCCCCACCGAGACAGGGTATCCTACAATGAGCAGTTCTTC	CASPHRDRVSYNEQFF
.	TRBV5-6	.	TRBJ2-7	TGTGCCAGCAGCTTGAGCGCAAGCTACGAGCAGTACTTC	CASSLSASYEQYF
few	TRBV20-1	TRBD2	TRBJ2-3	TGCAGTGCTATTCCGTCTAGCGGGAGGGCAGATACGCAGTATTTT	CSAIPSSGRADTQYF
.	TRBV5-1	.	TRBJ1-1	TGCGCCAGCAGCTTCGGCAGTATGAACACTGAAGCTTTCTTT	CASSFGSMNTEAFF
medium-sized	TRBV20-1	.	TRBJ1-5	TGCAGTGCTAGTAGAGGAGGGCGCCAGCCCCAGCATTTT	CSASRGGRQPQHF
few	TRBV24-1	.	TRBJ2-5	TGTGCCACCAGTGATTTTGCTACACAGGGTCCGGGAGAGACCCAGTACTTC	CATSDFATQGPGETQYF
.	TRBV20-1	.	TRBJ1-4	TGCAGTGCTAGCCCTCTGTCCGGCGGAAAACTGTTTTTT	CSASPLSGGKLFF
.	TRBV29-1	TRBD1	TRBJ1-1	TGCAGCCAAACACAGGGGGCGTCCCCTGAAGCTTTCTTT	CSQTQGASPEAFF
.	TRBV28	.	TRBJ2-7	TGTGCCAGCAGTTTACGTCAGGCGTCCTACGAGCAGTACTTC	CASSLRQASYEQYF
few	TRBV14	.	TRBJ1-2	TGTGCCAGCAGCCAAGTCGGACAGTATGGCTACACCTTC	CASSQVGQYGYTF
.	TRBV7-9	TRBD2	TRBJ2-1	TGTGCCAGCAGCTTATATGCTACCAGCGGGACCTACAATGAGCAGTTCTTC	CASSLYATSGTYNEQFF
.	TRBV24-1	.	TRBJ1-1	TGTGCCACCGCCGCGGGGCAGAACACTGAAGCTTTCTTT	CATAAGQNTEAFF
.	TRBV28	.	TRBJ1-5	TGTGCCATCAAGGGACCGATTAATCAGCCCCAGCATTTT	CAIKGPINQPQHF
few	TRBV7-2	.	TRBJ2-1	TGTGCCAGCAGCTCGGGACGGATCAATGAGCAGTTCTTC	CASSSGRINEQFF